The next 28 T cell receptor beta chains were all read from a single sample in a study of type 1 regulatory T cells. In TCRdb, the reads were re-called with MiXCR into one record per CDR3 protein. The profile shows around 88,000 distinct CDR3 sequences, roughly 31% of them singletons. Sample: CD4+ T cells, either the whole sample or a sorted fraction (not recorded which). Every receptor here comes from a human donor in good health.

This chain joins TRBV5-1 and TRBJ2-5; TRBD1 matches 10 bases. This CDR3 spans 16 amino acids. Germline trimming cut 0 bases from V and 5 bases from J; bases unmatched to any gene: 7. The germline gives CDR1 SGHRS, CDR2 YFSETQ. The CDR3 sequence: CASSLAGQGNGETQYF. In DNA, the CDR3 is TGCGCCAGCAGCTTGGCGGGACAGGGGAACGGGGAGACCCAGTACTTC.

This chain links TRBV2 with TRBJ2-1; D perhaps matches TRBD2 (6 bases). V was trimmed by 4 bases and J by 7 bases, leaving 14 bases between them. CDR3 size: 14 residues. Germline-derived CDR1 and CDR2 are SNHLY and FYNNEI. CDR3 nucleotide sequence: TGTGCCAGCAGTGTTCCGGCGGGGTGGAATGAGCAGTTCTTC. Translation gives CASSVPAGWNEQFF.

This chain uses TRBV7-8 with TRBJ2-5; 11 bases match TRBD2. This CDR3 region has 16 residues. Trimming removed 5 bases from V and 5 bases from J; junction bases left unmatched: 10. The germline V gene has CDR1 SGHVS and CDR2 FQNEAQ. The CDR3 bases are TGTGCCAGCAGCGACAGACTAGCGGGGTTGTCGGAGACCCAGTACTTC. Its protein is CASSDRLAGLSETQYF. The full variable domain, rest sourced from reference TRBV7-8 and TRBJ2-5, is GAGVSQSPRYKVAKRGQDVALRCDPISGHVSLFWYQQALGQGPEFLTYFQNEAQLDKSGLPSDRFFAERPEGSVSTLKIQRTQQEDSAVYLCASSDRLAGLSETQYFGPGTRLLVL.

This clonotype was recorded a few times. This chain connects TRBV20-1 to TRBJ1-5; TRBD1 matches 7 bases. The CDR3 sequence is 14 residues long. CDR1 and CDR2 from the germline V gene are DFQATT and SNEGSKA (reference sequence). V lost 5 bases and J lost 1; bases outside the gene matches: 5. The chain's CDR3 is CSAAGGGSNQPQHF. The CDR3 DNA sequence: TGCAGTGCTGCAGGGGGAGGAAGCAATCAGCCCCAGCATTTT.

This clonotype occurred a few times. The chain combines TRBV9 with TRBJ2-7; the D is unclear. Germline V gene lookup returns CDR1 SGDLS and CDR2 YYNGEE. This CDR3 is 14 amino acids long. The V and J ends lost 2 bases and 2 bases respectively, with 11 bases between them. CDR3 nucleotides: TGTGCCAGCAGCGTTGACCCCGAACCCTACGAGCAGTACTTC. The encoded protein is CASSVDPEPYEQYF.

This chain links TRBV30 with TRBJ2-1; D gene uncertain. This CDR3 contains 14 residues. The ends were cut back, 0 bases at V and 4 bases at J, with 10 bases in the middle. CDR1 and CDR2 (germline): GTSNPN, SVGIG (reference sequence). CDR3 bases: TGTGCCTGGAGTGTACGATCCCGGTACAATGAGCAGTTCTTC. This encodes CAWSVRSRYNEQFF.

This sequence joins TRBV7-8 and TRBJ2-7, with TRBD1 matching 9 bases. The CDR3 loop spans 15 amino acids. V trimming: 5 bases; J trimming: 3 bases; junction bases outside the gene matches: 8. From germline, CDR1 is SGHVS and CDR2 FQNEAQ. The CDR3 DNA reads TGTGCCAGCAGCGATGACAGGGGGAATAACTACGAGCAGTACTTC. Its translation: CASSDDRGNNYEQYF.

This clonotype showed up just a few times. This chain joins TRBV5-1 and TRBJ2-1, with 8 bases matching TRBD1. Trimming at V came to 0 bases and at J to 4 bases, leaving 3 bases not matched to a gene. CDR1 SGHRS and CDR2 YFSETQ come from the germline V gene. The length of the CDR3 is 15 residues. The chain's CDR3 is CASSLGRGPYNEQFF. For the CDR3, the DNA is TGCGCCAGCAGCTTGGGCAGGGGGCCGTACAATGAGCAGTTCTTC.

The chain has TRBV2 and TRBJ2-5; no firm D call. The CDR3 runs 10 residues. Between the trimmed V and J ends, which lost 4 bases and 9 bases, there was a span of 6 bases. Germline V gene lookup returns CDR1 SNHLY and CDR2 FYNNEI. CDR3 in amino acids: CASSVGSQYF. In DNA, the CDR3 is TGTGCCAGCAGTGTTGGGTCCCAGTACTTC.

The chain carries TRBV29-1 and TRBJ2-2, with D possibly matching TRBD1 (6 bases). Trimming shortened V by 4 bases and J by 1 base, and 13 bases separated the two germline ends. Germline CDR1 reads SQVTM; CDR2 reads ANQGSEA. There are 15 residues in the CDR3. In DNA form, the CDR3 reads TGCAGCGTTGGAGGGGGAATCGGGAACACCGGGGAGCTGTTTTTT. Its protein is CSVGGGIGNTGELFF.

The chain carries TRBV5-1 and TRBJ2-6; D possibly uses TRBD1 or TRBD2 (5 bases each). The CDR3 is 15 amino acids. Trimming removed 0 bases from V and 4 bases from J, with 8 bases in between. Germline V gene lookup returns CDR1 SGHRS and CDR2 YFSETQ. The CDR3 region is CASSLAGHGANVLTF. DNA of the CDR3: TGCGCCAGCAGCTTGGCGGGGCACGGGGCCAACGTCCTGACTTTC.

The sample holds a few counts of this clonotype. Germline is not matched at one junction end, which may reflect a read error. J is TRBJ2-1 and V is TRBV7-2, with D tentatively TRBD1 or TRBD2 (5 bases each). The V gene's germline CDR1 is SGHTA and CDR2 FQGNSA. The CDR3 extends over 13 amino acids. The DNA of the CDR3 is TGTGCCTGCAGGGAGCGCACCTTCGGTGAGCAGTTCTTC. It is translated as CACRERTFGEQFF.

The chain couples TRBV5-1 to TRBJ2-3, with D perhaps matching TRBD2 (5 bases). V was cut by 3 bases and J by 2 bases, with 13 bases left in between. This CDR3 is 15 amino acids long. Germline-derived CDR1 and CDR2 are SGHRS and YFSETQ. CDR3 residues: CASSSRDPLTDTQYF. In DNA, the CDR3 is TGCGCCAGCAGCTCCCGGGATCCACTCACAGATACGCAGTATTTT.

The CDR3 DNA sequence: TGTGCCAGCAGCTCCTCTCGGGGGGCTGAGCAGTTCTTC. As protein: CASSSSRGAEQFF. The chain recombines TRBV7-9 with TRBJ2-1; tentative D call: TRBD2 (7 bases). Germline V CDR1 and CDR2: SEHNR, FQNEAQ (reference sequence). The CDR3 is made up of 13 amino acids. V lost 4 bases to trimming and J lost 9 bases, with 13 bases between them.

This sequence joins TRBV20-1 and TRBJ1-1; a weak D match, TRBD1 (5 bases). The CDR3 has 14 residues. V gave up 3 bases and J gave up 1 base, with 12 bases separating them. Per the germline V gene, CDR1 is DFQATT and CDR2 is SNEGSKA (reference sequence). CDR3 in amino acids: CSARAFGANTEAFF. In DNA, the CDR3 is TGCAGTGCTAGGGCCTTCGGGGCGAACACTGAAGCTTTCTTT.

The chain couples TRBV7-2 to TRBJ1-1; 9 nucleotides match TRBD1. CDR3 size: 14 residues. After removal of 6 bases from V and 4 bases from J, the junction contained 6 bases not matched to a gene. Looked up from germline, CDR1 is SGHTA and CDR2 is FQGNSA. This chain's CDR3 is CASSTGTGSTEAFF. The CDR3 nucleotides read TGTGCCAGCAGTACCGGGACAGGGAGCACTGAAGCTTTCTTT. The full variable domain, completed using reference TRBV7-2 and TRBJ1-1, is GAGVSQSPSNKVTEKGKDVELRCDPISGHTALYWYRQSLGQGLEFLIYFQGNSAPDKSGLPSDRFSAERTGGSVSTLTIQRTQQEDSAVYLCASSTGTGSTEAFFGQGTRLTVV.

This clonotype came up a few times. The genes are TRBV11-2 and TRBJ2-1, with 9 bases fitting TRBD2. V was clipped by 5 bases and J by 5 bases; unmatched bases: 4. Germline V CDR1 and CDR2: SGHAT, FQNNGV. The CDR3 is 14 amino acids. The CDR3 nucleotides are TGTGCCAGCAGCCCTAGCGGGGCAAACAATGAGCAGTTCTTC. Translating gives CASSPSGANNEQFF.

V gene TRBV20-1 combines with J gene TRBJ1-1; D might be TRBD1 (5 bases). Deletions cut 8 bases from V and 10 bases from J, with 11 bases between. The CDR3 is 9 amino acids. Per the germline V gene, CDR1 is DFQATT and CDR2 is SNEGSKA (reference sequence). The CDR3 spells CSTGGGAFF. CDR3 coding DNA: TGCAGTACAGGTGGTGGAGCTTTCTTT.

This chain joins TRBV5-1 and TRBJ2-3, with D possibly matching TRBD2 (6 bases). The CDR3 totals 16 residues. Trimming left V 1 base short and J 2 bases short, with 14 bases between. Germline-derived CDR1 and CDR2 are SGHRS and YFSETQ. The CDR3, as DNA: TGCGCCAGCAGCTTGAGCGGGCCGGGCCCCACAGATACGCAGTATTTT. This encodes CASSLSGPGPTDTQYF. Full variable domain (remainder filled in from reference TRBV5-1 and TRBJ2-3): KAGVTQTPRYLIKTRGQQVTLSCSPISGHRSVSWYQQTPGQGLQFLFEYFSETQRNKGNFPGRFSGRQFSNSRSEMNVSTLELGDSALYLCASSLSGPGPTDTQYFGPGTRLTVL.

This clonotype was picked up a small number of times. The rearrangement uses TRBV18 and TRBJ1-5, with D hard to call. Germline V CDR1 and CDR2: KGHSH, LQKENI. With 2 bases removed from V and 6 bases from J, the gap between germline ends came to 11 bases. The CDR3 is 14 residues long. CDR3: CASSPTSGSQPQHF. The CDR3 DNA is TGTGCCAGCTCACCAACATCGGGGAGTCAGCCCCAGCATTTT.

This clonotype was seen more than once but under ten times. This chain uses TRBV14 with TRBJ1-2; D is unclear. Trimming shortened V by 3 bases and J by 7 bases, and 9 bases separated the two germline ends. Germline V gives CDR1 SGHDN, CDR2 FVKESK. The CDR3 totals 12 residues. CDR3 protein: CASSHELGGYTF. Written as DNA, the CDR3 is TGTGCCAGCAGCCACGAGCTCGGTGGCTACACCTTC.

The rearrangement links TRBV20-1 to TRBJ1-2; D is possibly TRBD1 (5 bases). Trimming removed 6 bases at V and 8 bases at J, with 16 bases between. In germline, CDR1 is DFQATT, CDR2 SNEGSKA (reference sequence). There are 12 residues in the CDR3. CDR3 sequence (DNA): TGCAGTGCCACTAGACAGTCCCGAGGCTACACCTTC. Protein: CSATRQSRGYTF.

This clonotype occurred a few times. The chain combines TRBV7-2 with TRBJ2-1; 7 nucleotides line up with TRBD2. CDR3 length equals 17 residues. Germline V gene data show CDR1 as SGHTA and CDR2 as FQGNSA. V lost 1 base to trimming and J lost 6 bases; unmatched junction nucleotides: 12. The DNA for the CDR3 is TGTGCCAGCAGCTTAGAGCCCCGACTAGCAGACTTCAATGAGCAGTTCTTC. Translation gives CASSLEPRLADFNEQFF.

The chain couples TRBV7-2 to TRBJ1-4; D remains ambiguous. V lost 2 bases and J lost 6, with 13 bases in between. CDR3 length equals 15 residues. CDR1 and CDR2 from the germline V gene are SGHTA and FQGNSA. CDR3 nucleotide sequence: TGTGCCAGCAGCTTATTTCGCCGGCCTGATGAAAAACTGTTTTTT. Protein sequence: CASSLFRRPDEKLFF. The full variable domain, with the rest looked up from reference TRBV7-2 and TRBJ1-4, is GAGVSQSPSNKVTEKGKDVELRCDPISGHTALYWYRQSLGQGLEFLIYFQGNSAPDKSGLPSDRFSAERTGGSVSTLTIQRTQQEDSAVYLCASSLFRRPDEKLFFGSGTQLSVL.

This clonotype occurred many times. The V gene is TRBV19, the J gene TRBJ2-7; 7 bases are shared with TRBD2. Germline V gene lookup returns CDR1 LNHDA and CDR2 SQIVND (reference sequence). The junction had 9 bases not matched to a gene; V was cut back by 4 bases and J by 0 bases. This CDR3 contains 16 residues. The CDR3 here is CASSTGAGRSSYEQYF. CDR3 DNA: TGTGCCAGTAGTACCGGAGCGGGAAGGAGCTCCTACGAGCAGTACTTC. Complete variable domain (other parts from reference TRBV19 and TRBJ2-7): DGGITQSPKYLFRKEGQNVTLSCEQNLNHDAMYWYRQDPGQGLRLIYYSQIVNDFQKGDIAEGYSVSREKKESFPLTVTSAQKNPTAFYLCASSTGAGRSSYEQYFGPGTRLTVT.

With regard to this clonotype: A read error is possible here, since a much larger clone lies one base away. The chain recombines TRBV20-1 with TRBJ2-2; maybe TRBD2 (6 bases). Germline V CDR1 and CDR2: DFQATT, SNEGSKA (reference sequence). The CDR3 is 16 residues long. V was shortened by 0 bases and J by 3 bases, with 14 bases between the two germline ends. CDR3 loop: CSARDANGSDTGELFF. The CDR3 region has the DNA TGCAGTGCTAGAGATGCTAACGGGAGTGACACCGGGGAGCTGTTTTTT.

Remarks on this clonotype: The junction departs from germline at one end; a sequencing error may be responsible. The rearrangement uses TRBV14 and TRBJ2-7; no firm D call. Germline lookup yields CDR1 SGHDN and CDR2 FVKESK. This CDR3 has 17 residues. The CDR3 nucleotides read TGTACCAGCAGCCGCCGTTTCCCAGCAAAAGACTCCTACGAGCAGTACTTC. Amino acid sequence: CTSSRRFPAKDSYEQYF.

Concerning this clonotype: The junction shows a germline mismatch at one end, possibly a read error. The chain recombines TRBV5-1 with TRBJ1-5; 9 nucleotides agree with TRBD1. The CDR3 contains 15 residues. Germline V gives CDR1 SGHRS, CDR2 YFSETQ. CDR3 bases: TGCGCCAGCAGCTTGGGGGACAGGGACAATCGGCCCCAGCATTTT. This encodes CASSLGDRDNRPQHF.